Below, one TCR beta chain is given with its context. Thyroid surgery was preceded by no treatment in any patient. This sample stems from a study of metastatic and nonmetastatic thyroid tumors. Study context: Repertoires from malignant and benign thyroid patients were compared across blood and tumor or nodule tissue.

In the authors' workflow: What underpinned the distant-metastasis classifier for papillary thyroid cancer was the set of CDR3 differences across clinicopathological groups. TCRdb reassembled clones from the PCR reads with MiXCR. For this entry, the V and J calls and clone size follow TCRdb and not the study's own pipeline. The top ten hold 8% to 10% of the sample, which has 40,000 or so clones, about 24% seen once. V was clipped by 5 bases and J by 4 bases; unmatched bases: 3. This CDR3 contains 13 residues. In germline, CDR1 is DFQATT, CDR2 SNEGSKA (reference sequence). The sequencing input was blood. This sequence joins TRBV20-1 and TRBJ1-1, with 11 bases matching TRBD1. The source is a female donor with papillary thyroid cancer or a benign thyroid nodule (not recorded which). Some clones in this sample may be carry-over from other donors' samples. CDR3 sequence reads: CSAGQGAGTEAFF. The CDR3 DNA sequence: TGCAGTGCTGGACAGGGGGCCGGCACTGAAGCTTTCTTT.